This is a list of T cell receptor beta chains from one sample in a study of identical twins. TCRdb itself ran the 5' RACE reads through MiXCR, one entry per CDR3 protein. The sample consists of some 1,700,000 distinct CDR3 sequences, under 35% of them appearing once. Specimen: cord blood. Every receptor here comes from a newborn girl in good health. The CDR3 runs from the conserved cysteine through the conserved F or W. The D gene is left open where the match is weak. A row's size may be missing; if present it is once, few, many or a size class.

d_gene	abundance	v_gene	len	j_gene	CDR3aa	CDR3nt
TRBD2	.	TRBV7-2	15	TRBJ2-7	CASSLAGLRSYEQYF	TGTGCCAGCAGCTTAGCGGGACTACGGTCCTACGAGCAGTACTTC
.	.	TRBV3-1	15	TRBJ2-3	CASSRPLVTTDTQYF	TGTGCCAGCAGCCGGCCACTAGTGACTACAGATACGCAGTATTTT
TRBD2	.	TRBV5-1	16	TRBJ2-1	CASSLVAGGPIDEQFF	TGCGCCAGCAGCTTGGTAGCGGGAGGGCCTATCGATGAGCAGTTCTTC
TRBD1	.	TRBV7-8	14	TRBJ1-4	CASRSGQGQEKLFF	TGTGCCAGCAGGTCGGGACAGGGTCAAGAAAAACTGTTTTTT
TRBD1	few	TRBV7-2	16	TRBJ1-1	CASSLSSGQGAEKAFF	TGTGCCAGCAGCTTATCTTCTGGACAGGGGGCAGAGAAGGCTTTCTTT
TRBD2	few	TRBV2	16	TRBJ2-3	CASSRTSGRGADTQYF	TGTGCCAGCAGTCGGACTAGCGGGAGAGGGGCAGATACGCAGTATTTT
.	.	TRBV6-2/TRBV6-3	14	TRBJ2-7	CASSSPGTFYEQYF	TGTGCCAGCAGTTCCCCTGGGACCTTCTACGAGCAGTACTTC
.	.	TRBV5-1	16	TRBJ2-3	CASSLGINARGDTQYF	TGCGCCAGCAGCTTGGGAATTAATGCCAGGGGAGATACGCAGTATTTT
TRBD1	.	TRBV7-9	16	TRBJ1-4	CASADRRLATNEKLFF	TGTGCCAGTGCGGACAGGCGCCTAGCAACTAATGAAAAACTGTTTTTT
TRBD1	.	TRBV4-1	13	TRBJ1-1	CASSQTGGRETFF	TGCGCCAGCAGCCAAACAGGGGGCCGGGAAACTTTCTTT
TRBD2	.	TRBV27	15	TRBJ2-7	CASSLKRDGTYEQYF	TGTGCCAGCAGTTTAAAGCGGGATGGCACCTACGAGCAGTACTTC
.	.	TRBV14	15	TRBJ2-1	CASSPFWPYYNEQFF	TGTGCCAGCAGCCCTTTTTGGCCCTACTACAATGAGCAGTTCTTC
.	many	TRBV6-2/TRBV6-3	13	TRBJ2-7	CASSKLRGYEQYF	TGTGCCAGCAGCAAACTCAGGGGCTACGAGCAGTACTTC
TRBD2	.	TRBV20-1	12	TRBJ2-5	CSAGLVIHGQYF	TGCAGTGCTGGACTAGTAATCCACGGGCAGTACTTC
.	.	TRBV19	16	TRBJ1-2	CASTPRVGSSTYGYTF	TGTGCCAGTACTCCACGAGTCGGGTCTAGCACCTATGGCTACACCTTC
TRBD1	few	TRBV9	14	TRBJ1-2	CASSAGGAGYGYTF	TGTGCCAGCAGCGCAGGGGGCGCGGGGTATGGCTACACCTTC
.	.	TRBV5-1	14	TRBJ1-4	CASSLIEANEKLFF	TGCGCCAGCAGCTTGATTGAGGCTAATGAAAAACTGTTTTTT
TRBD2	many	TRBV4-2	15	TRBJ2-1	CASSQGGRDRNEQFF	TGTGCCAGCAGCCAAGGCGGGAGGGATCGGAATGAGCAGTTCTTC
TRBD2	few	TRBV7-2	16	TRBJ2-3	CASSNGVGGRTDTQYF	TGTGCCAGCAGCAACGGGGTGGGGGGGAGGACAGATACGCAGTATTTT
.	.	TRBV4-1	14	TRBJ2-1	CASSQRTLVNEQFF	TGCGCCAGCAGCCAACGGACCTTGGTCAATGAGCAGTTCTTC
.	few	TRBV9	16	TRBJ1-1	CASSPRPGWTNTEAFF	TGTGCCAGCAGCCCTCGGCCAGGTTGGACGAACACTGAAGCTTTCTTT
TRBD2	few	TRBV7-2	15	TRBJ2-7	CASSHGLASSYEQYF	TGTGCCAGCAGTCACGGACTAGCTAGCTCCTACGAGCAGTACTTC
TRBD2	few	TRBV10-3	15	TRBJ2-3	CAISYSGGAADTQYF	TGTGCCATCAGTTATAGCGGGGGGGCAGCAGATACGCAGTATTTT
.	few	TRBV5-1	15	TRBJ2-3	CASSLVGFRGDTQYF	TGCGCCAGCAGCTTGGTGGGGTTCCGTGGGGATACGCAGTATTTT
TRBD1	.	TRBV5-1	15	TRBJ2-1	CASSSNRGPDNEQFF	TGCGCCAGCAGCTCAAACAGGGGCCCCGACAATGAGCAGTTCTTC
.	once	TRBV20-1	15	TRBJ1-3	CSAPATASSGNTIYF	TGCAGTGCTCCCGCGACCGCTTCCTCTGGAAACACCATATATTTT
.	.	TRBV7-8	16	TRBJ1-2	CASSFWTLDSNYGYTF	TGTGCCAGCAGCTTTTGGACACTAGATTCTAACTATGGCTACACCTTC
.	.	TRBV5-6	16	TRBJ2-1	CASSLENGLHYNEQFF	TGTGCCAGCAGCTTGGAGAACGGGCTCCACTACAATGAGCAGTTCTTC
TRBD1	.	TRBV19	15	TRBJ2-7	CASQETGTGSYEQYF	TGTGCCAGTCAGGAAACCGGGACAGGGTCCTACGAGCAGTACTTC
.	.	TRBV14	15	TRBJ1-5	CASSREDDSNQPQHF	TGTGCCAGCAGCCGGGAGGACGATAGCAATCAGCCCCAGCATTTT
.	.	TRBV20-1	13	TRBJ1-3	CSVSSDSGNAIYF	TGCAGTGTCAGCAGTGACTCTGGAAACGCCATATATTTT
TRBD2	.	TRBV11-2	18	TRBJ2-1	CASSSKGTSGGHYNEQFF	TGTGCCAGCAGCTCTAAAGGGACTAGCGGGGGGCACTACAATGAGCAGTTCTTC
.	.	TRBV7-9	15	TRBJ2-1	CASSPPSFQYNEQFF	TGTGCCAGCAGCCCACCGTCCTTCCAGTACAATGAGCAGTTCTTC
.	.	TRBV25-1	16	TRBJ2-7	CASSEWESSSYNEQYF	TGTGCCAGCAGTGAATGGGAGTCGAGCTCCTACAATGAGCAGTACTTC
.	few	TRBV3-1	15	TRBJ1-2	CASSQDGISNYGYTF	TGTGCCAGCAGCCAAGACGGCATTTCTAACTATGGCTACACCTTC
TRBD1	once	TRBV28	15	TRBJ1-1	CASSAGQGRYTEAFF	TGTGCCAGCAGCGCGGGACAGGGACGTTATACTGAAGCTTTCTTT
TRBD1	.	TRBV28	15	TRBJ1-2	CASSRPGQGVYGYTF	TGTGCCAGCAGCCGACCGGGACAGGGGGTCTATGGCTACACCTTC
.	few	TRBV21-1	15	TRBJ2-1	CASSKDPRSPNEQFF	TGTGCCAGCAGCAAAGACCCTAGAAGCCCCAATGAGCAGTTCTTC
TRBD2	.	TRBV18	16	TRBJ2-1	CASSPSGGPSLNEQFF	TGTGCCAGCTCACCCTCGGGAGGGCCTTCCCTCAATGAGCAGTTCTTC
.	few	TRBV4-1	15	TRBJ2-1	CASSQGSSWGKEQFF	TGCGCCAGCAGCCAAGGGTCGAGTTGGGGGAAGGAGCAGTTCTTC
TRBD1	.	TRBV12-3/TRBV12-4	16	TRBJ2-4	CASSPWTGGPKNIQYF	TGTGCCAGCAGTCCTTGGACAGGGGGGCCAAAAAACATTCAGTACTTC
TRBD2	.	TRBV27	16	TRBJ2-5	CASSQRTSGGYNEQYF	TGTGCCAGCAGTCAAAGGACTAGCGGGGGTTACAATGAGCAGTACTTC
TRBD2	few	TRBV20-1	17	TRBJ2-1	CSATSGGAVAGVHEQFF	TGCAGTGCTACTAGCGGGGGGGCAGTTGCAGGAGTCCATGAGCAGTTCTTC
.	.	TRBV6-4	14	TRBJ2-1	CASSEASYYNEQFF	TGTGCCAGCAGTGAAGCTAGCTACTACAATGAGCAGTTCTTC
TRBD1	.	TRBV5-1	13	TRBJ2-1	CASSLGQGFERFF	TGCGCCAGCAGCTTGGGACAGGGGTTTGAGCGGTTCTTC
TRBD2	few	TRBV4-2	19	TRBJ2-7	CASSLGGGGSGRNLYEQYF	TGTGCCAGCAGCCTGGGTGGGGGGGGTAGCGGGAGGAATTTATACGAGCAGTACTTC
TRBD1	few	TRBV6-5	16	TRBJ2-1	CASSYRGQGAMIEQFF	TGTGCCAGCAGTTACCGCGGACAGGGGGCAATGATCGAGCAGTTCTTC
TRBD2	few	TRBV20-1	16	TRBJ2-4	CSAVAGLAAAKNIQYF	TGCAGTGCCGTGGCGGGACTAGCGGCAGCCAAAAACATTCAGTACTTC
.	.	TRBV6-2/TRBV6-3	17	TRBJ2-2	CASSVPRWDANTGELFF	TGTGCCAGCAGTGTACCACGATGGGACGCGAACACCGGGGAGCTGTTTTTT
.	.	TRBV20-1	15	TRBJ2-1	CSAILSLKGVNEQFF	TGCAGTGCTATACTCTCACTAAAAGGGGTCAATGAGCAGTTCTTC
.	few	TRBV21-1	15	TRBJ1-1	CASSTVLRRDTEAFF	TGTGCCAGCAGCACCGTACTGAGACGGGACACTGAAGCTTTCTTT
.	.	TRBV3-1	14	TRBJ2-7	CASSQRGTIYEQYF	TGTGCCAGCAGCCAGAGGGGGACTATCTACGAGCAGTACTTC
.	few	TRBV4-2	14	TRBJ2-1	CASSQDIGPNEQFF	TGTGCCAGCAGCCAAGATATCGGCCCTAATGAGCAGTTCTTC
.	.	TRBV3-1	16	TRBJ1-1	CASSPGPGGSDTEAFF	TGTGCCAGCTCACCGGGCCCGGGCGGCTCGGACACTGAAGCTTTCTTT